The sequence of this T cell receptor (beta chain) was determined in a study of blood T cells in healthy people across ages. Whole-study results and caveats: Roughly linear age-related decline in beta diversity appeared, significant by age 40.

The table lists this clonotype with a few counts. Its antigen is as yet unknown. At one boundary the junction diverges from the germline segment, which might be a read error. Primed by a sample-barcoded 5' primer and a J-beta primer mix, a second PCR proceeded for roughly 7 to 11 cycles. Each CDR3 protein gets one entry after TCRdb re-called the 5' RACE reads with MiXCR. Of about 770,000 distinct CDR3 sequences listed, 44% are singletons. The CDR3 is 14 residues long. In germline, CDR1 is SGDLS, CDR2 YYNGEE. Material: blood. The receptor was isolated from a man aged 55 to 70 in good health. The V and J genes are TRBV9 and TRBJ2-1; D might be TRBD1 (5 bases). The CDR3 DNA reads TGTACCAGCAGCGTAAGTACAGGACCTAAGGAGCAGTTCTTC. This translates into CTSSVSTGPKEQFF.